These T cell receptor beta chains were read from a single sample in a study of T-cell memory formation after mild COVID-19. TCRdb recomputed calls from the 5' RACE reads with MiXCR, one row per CDR3 protein. The sample contains about 340,000 distinct CDR3 sequences, more than 15% of which appear only once. Sequenced material: PBMCs or a T cell subset sorted from them (not recorded which). The receptors were gathered from a young man who had mild COVID-19 (a few samples of this study predate the infection). Cell type and time point are not known. Each CDR3 is given with its conserved first and last residue. The order of the fields is CDR3 protein, CDR3 DNA, J gene, D gene, CDR3 length, V gene, clone size. D genes are given only for firm matches. Rows may omit the clone size; those that give it use once, few, many or a size class.

CASSAGRGITETQYF | TGTGCCAGCAGTGCTGGGCGGGGGATAACGGAGACCCAGTACTTC | TRBJ2-5 | TRBD2 | 15 | TRBV6-1 | .
CASSKGDLLSVDQPQHF | TGTGCCAGCAGCAAAGGGGACCTCCTCTCGGTCGATCAGCCCCAGCATTTT | TRBJ1-5 | . | 17 | TRBV21-1 | .
CASIRVMARTYNEQFF | TGCGCCAGCATCAGAGTGATGGCGAGAACCTACAATGAGCAGTTCTTC | TRBJ2-1 | . | 16 | TRBV10-1 | .
CASSLQGGKETQYF | TGCGCCAGCAGCCTCCAGGGCGGGAAGGAGACCCAGTACTTC | TRBJ2-5 | . | 14 | TRBV4-3 | many
CASSLAGQNYEQYF | TGCGCCAGCAGCTTGGCCGGGCAGAACTACGAGCAGTACTTC | TRBJ2-7 | . | 14 | TRBV5-1 | many
CSVEVLPYEQYF | TGCAGCGTTGAAGTGCTTCCCTACGAGCAGTACTTC | TRBJ2-7 | . | 12 | TRBV29-1 | .
CASSSWGPKNSPLHF | TGTGCCAGCAGCTCGTGGGGGCCGAAGAATTCACCCCTCCACTTT | TRBJ1-6 | . | 15 | TRBV7-2 | .
CASSDRGRDTGELFF | TGCGCCAGCAGCGATCGGGGGCGTGACACCGGGGAGCTGTTTTTT | TRBJ2-2 | . | 15 | TRBV5-1 | .
CASSLGDRSNEQFF | TGTGCCAGCAGCCTGGGGGACCGCTCCAATGAGCAGTTCTTC | TRBJ2-1 | . | 14 | TRBV7-6 | .
CASSTVPGQGNEQFF | TGCGCCAGCAGCACTGTCCCGGGACAGGGGAATGAGCAGTTCTTC | TRBJ2-1 | TRBD1 | 15 | TRBV5-1 | few
CASSFRGRTDTQYF | TGTGCCAGCAGCTTCCGGGGGCGCACAGATACGCAGTATTTT | TRBJ2-3 | . | 14 | TRBV7-2 | many
CASSFGGSDYGYTF | TGTGCCAGCAGTTTCGGCGGTTCGGACTATGGCTACACCTTC | TRBJ1-2 | . | 14 | TRBV12-3/TRBV12-4 | .
CASSPRPRQGGDNTEAFF | TGTGCCAGCAGCCCTCGGCCTCGACAGGGGGGGGACAACACTGAAGCTTTCTTT | TRBJ1-1 | TRBD1 | 18 | TRBV5-5 | few
CASSRMEQAEAFF | TGCGCCAGCAGCCGGATGGAGCAGGCTGAAGCTTTCTTT | TRBJ1-1 | . | 13 | TRBV4-3 | .
CASSEGIKAEKLFF | TGTGCCAGCAGTGAAGGGATTAAGGCGGAAAAACTGTTTTTT | TRBJ1-4 | . | 14 | TRBV6-1 | few
CASSPGTGGDQPQHF | TGTGCCAGCTCACCGGGGACAGGGGGGGATCAGCCCCAGCATTTT | TRBJ1-5 | TRBD1 | 15 | TRBV18 | .
CASSPRQNEKLFF | TGTGCCAGCTCCCCGAGGCAGAATGAAAAACTGTTTTTT | TRBJ1-4 | . | 13 | TRBV18 | .
CASSSSGTLRTGELFF | TGTGCCAGCAGCTCGTCCGGGACCCTGAGAACCGGGGAGCTGTTTTTT | TRBJ2-2 | . | 16 | TRBV7-6 | .
CAWSEDPQRYTEAFF | TGTGCCTGGTCCGAGGACCCCCAGAGGTACACTGAAGCTTTCTTT | TRBJ1-1 | . | 15 | TRBV30 | many
CASSTGAQETQYF | TGTGCCAGCAGTACGGGGGCGCAAGAGACCCAGTACTTC | TRBJ2-5 | . | 13 | TRBV11-2 | few
CASSYEPGAGQPQHF | TGTGCCAGCAGTTACGAACCGGGGGCCGGTCAGCCCCAGCATTTT | TRBJ1-5 | . | 15 | TRBV6-6 | .
CASSPIQGDQPQHF | TGCGCCAGCAGCCCTATCCAGGGGGACCAGCCCCAGCATTTT | TRBJ1-5 | TRBD1 | 14 | TRBV5-1 | few
CASSLTGTGGETQYF | TGCGCCAGCAGCTTGACTGGGACAGGGGGGGAGACCCAGTACTTC | TRBJ2-5 | TRBD1 | 15 | TRBV5-1 | .
CSSSFGVKETQYF | TGTTCCAGCAGTTTTGGTGTAAAAGAGACCCAGTACTTC | TRBJ2-5 | . | 13 | TRBV12-3/TRBV12-4 | .